The subject of this entry is one TCR beta chain. It was into CD45RA+ naive and CD45RA-negative memory subsets that the CD4+ cells were split. The CDR3 covers 13 residues. Germline values: CDR1 SGHNT, CDR2 YYREEE (reference sequence). J lost 6 bases, V lost 4 bases, and 4 bases had no gene match. This entry comes from a study of shared clonotypes between healthy human individuals. Researchers divided each subset's genomic DNA evenly across several immunoSEQ plates. Sorted subsets were amplified in replicate PCRs using 200 ng DNA, tens of thousands of T cell genomes. Assay used: immunoSEQ multiplex PCR; TCRdb lists only in-frame clones, some missing. The sample consists of around 1.5 million clones, approximately 98% of them appearing once.

The sequenced material came from naive CD4+ T cells sorted from blood. Subset of the sample: CD45RA+ positively selected. This receptor was identified in a man aged 30-40 years in good health. The chain has TRBV5-4 and TRBJ2-1, with 7 bases fitting TRBD2. The DNA of the CDR3 is TGTGCCAGCAGCCTTACTAGCGCCAATGAGCAGTTCTTC. The encoded protein is CASSLTSANEQFF.